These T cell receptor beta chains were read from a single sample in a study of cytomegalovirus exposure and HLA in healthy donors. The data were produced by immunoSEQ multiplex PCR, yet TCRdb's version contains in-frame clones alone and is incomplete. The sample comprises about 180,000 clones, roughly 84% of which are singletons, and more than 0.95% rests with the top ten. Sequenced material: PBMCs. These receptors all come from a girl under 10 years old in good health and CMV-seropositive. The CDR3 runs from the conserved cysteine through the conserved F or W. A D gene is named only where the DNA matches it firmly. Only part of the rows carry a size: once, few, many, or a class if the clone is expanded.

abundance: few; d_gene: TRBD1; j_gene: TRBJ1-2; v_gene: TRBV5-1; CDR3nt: TGCGCCAGCAGCGGGACAGGGCTGAGAAACTATGGCTACACCTTC; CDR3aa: CASSGTGLRNYGYTF
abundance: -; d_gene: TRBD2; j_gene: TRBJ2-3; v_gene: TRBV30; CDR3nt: TGTGCCTGGAGTCGTTGGCGGGGGATGGCAGATACGCAGTATTTT; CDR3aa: CAWSRWRGMADTQYF
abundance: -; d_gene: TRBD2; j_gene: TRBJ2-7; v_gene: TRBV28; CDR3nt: TGTGCCAGCGGACTAGCGGGAGTCTACGAGCAGTACTTC; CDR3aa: CASGLAGVYEQYF
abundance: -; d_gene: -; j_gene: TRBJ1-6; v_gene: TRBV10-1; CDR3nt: TGCGCCAGCAGTGAGTCCGGGGATTCACCCCTCCACTTT; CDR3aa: CASSESGDSPLHF
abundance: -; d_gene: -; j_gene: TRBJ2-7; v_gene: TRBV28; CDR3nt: TGTGCCAGCAGTTTAGCTGAGCCCCTTTACGAGCAGTACTTC; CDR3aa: CASSLAEPLYEQYF
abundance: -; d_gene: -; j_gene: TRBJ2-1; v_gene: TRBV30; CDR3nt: TGTGCCTGGAGGGCCGGGACTGGATCGGTTGAGCAGTTCTTC; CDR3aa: CAWRAGTGSVEQFF
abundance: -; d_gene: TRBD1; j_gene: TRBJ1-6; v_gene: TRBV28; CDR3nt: TGTGCCAGCAGTTCGTCCCGGGACAGGGGTTCACCCCTCCACTTT; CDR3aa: CASSSSRDRGSPLHF
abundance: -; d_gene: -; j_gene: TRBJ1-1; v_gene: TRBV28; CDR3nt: TGTGCCAGCAGGCCCGCCGGGACAACGAACACTGAAGCTTTCTTT; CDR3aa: CASRPAGTTNTEAFF
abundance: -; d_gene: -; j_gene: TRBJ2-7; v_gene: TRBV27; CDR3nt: TGTGCCAGCAGGGAGCGGGTCTCGGGGGAGCAGTACTTC; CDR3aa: CASRERVSGEQYF
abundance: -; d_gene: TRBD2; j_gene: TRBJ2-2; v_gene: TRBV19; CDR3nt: TGTGCCAGTAGTATATCGGGGGGGGTGGGGTACACCGGGGAGCTGTTTTTT; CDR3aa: CASSISGGVGYTGELFF
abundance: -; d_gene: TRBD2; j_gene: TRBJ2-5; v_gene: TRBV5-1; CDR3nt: TGCGCCAGCAGCGGGACTAGCGGGAGGCGGACCCAGTACTTC; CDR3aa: CASSGTSGRRTQYF
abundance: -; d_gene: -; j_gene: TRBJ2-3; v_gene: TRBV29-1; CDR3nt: TGCACCGTTGGAGTCACCTTCACAGATACGCAGTATTTT; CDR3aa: CTVGVTFTDTQYF
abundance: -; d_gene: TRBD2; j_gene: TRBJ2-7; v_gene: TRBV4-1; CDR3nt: TGCGCCAGCAGCCAAATCTTAACTAGCGGGAGTAACGAGCAGTACTTC; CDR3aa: CASSQILTSGSNEQYF
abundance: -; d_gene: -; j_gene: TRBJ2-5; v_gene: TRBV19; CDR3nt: TGTGCCAGTAGTGGTGCGGAGACCCAGTACTTC; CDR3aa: CASSGAETQYF
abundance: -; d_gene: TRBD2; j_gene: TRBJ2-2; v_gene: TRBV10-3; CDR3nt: TGTGCCATCAGCGAGGGACTAGCGGACACCGGGGAGCTGTTTTTT; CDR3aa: CAISEGLADTGELFF
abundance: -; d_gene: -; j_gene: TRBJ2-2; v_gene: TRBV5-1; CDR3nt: TGCGCCACCCAGGGATCGGGCACCGGGGAGCTGTTTTTT; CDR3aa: CATQGSGTGELFF
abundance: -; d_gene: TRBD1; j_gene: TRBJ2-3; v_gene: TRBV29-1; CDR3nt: TGCAGCACCCGCACCGGGACAGGGGGTAGGGCAGATACGCAGTATTTT; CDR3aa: CSTRTGTGGRADTQYF
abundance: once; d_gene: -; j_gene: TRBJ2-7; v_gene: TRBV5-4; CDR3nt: TGTGCCAGCAGCTTGGGTAGTTCCGCTTTCGAGCAGTACTTC; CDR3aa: CASSLGSSAFEQYF
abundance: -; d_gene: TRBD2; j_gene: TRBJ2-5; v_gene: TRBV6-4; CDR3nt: TGTGCCAGCAGTGAACTAGCGGGGTCCCAAGAGACCCAGTACTTC; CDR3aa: CASSELAGSQETQYF
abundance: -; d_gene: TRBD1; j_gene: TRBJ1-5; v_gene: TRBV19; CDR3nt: TGTGCCAGTAGTATAGGGACAGGGAGAAATCAGCCCCAGCATTTT; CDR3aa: CASSIGTGRNQPQHF
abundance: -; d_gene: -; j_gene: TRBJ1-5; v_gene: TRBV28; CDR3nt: TGTGCCAGCAGTTCGGACGGGAGAGTGAATCAGCCCCAGCATTTT; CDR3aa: CASSSDGRVNQPQHF
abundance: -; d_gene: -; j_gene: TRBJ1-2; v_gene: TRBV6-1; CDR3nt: TGTGCCAGCAGCCACAGGGTTCTCTATGGCTACACCTTC; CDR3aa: CASSHRVLYGYTF
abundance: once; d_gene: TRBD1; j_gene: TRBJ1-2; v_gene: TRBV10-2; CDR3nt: TGCGCCAGTAAATCTACAGGGGGTTTGGTCAACTATGGCTACACCTTC; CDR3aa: CASKSTGGLVNYGYTF
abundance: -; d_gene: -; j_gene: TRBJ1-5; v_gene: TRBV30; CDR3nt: TGTGCCTGGAGTGTTGGAGACCTATACAATCAGCCCCAGCATTTT; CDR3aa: CAWSVGDLYNQPQHF
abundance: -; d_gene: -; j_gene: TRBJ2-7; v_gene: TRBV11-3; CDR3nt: TGTGCCAGCAGCCCGATGGGACAAGTCTACGAGCAGTACTTC; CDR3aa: CASSPMGQVYEQYF
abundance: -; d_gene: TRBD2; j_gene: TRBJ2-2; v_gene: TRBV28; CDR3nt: TGTGCCAGCAGTTTATTATCTAGCGGGACCGGGGAGCTGTTTTTT; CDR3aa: CASSLLSSGTGELFF
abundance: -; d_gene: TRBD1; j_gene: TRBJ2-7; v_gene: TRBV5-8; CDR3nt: TGTGCCAGCAGCTTTTCAGGGGGCGCGGGGGAGCAGTACTTC; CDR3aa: CASSFSGGAGEQYF
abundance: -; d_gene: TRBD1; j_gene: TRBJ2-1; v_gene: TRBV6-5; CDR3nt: TGTGCCAGCAGTTCGGGACAGGGGCGGTGGAATGAGCAGTTCTTC; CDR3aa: CASSSGQGRWNEQFF
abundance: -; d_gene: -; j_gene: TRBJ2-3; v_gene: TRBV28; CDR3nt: TGTGCCAGCAGTTTATTGGAGAGCACAGATACGCAGTATTTT; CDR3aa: CASSLLESTDTQYF
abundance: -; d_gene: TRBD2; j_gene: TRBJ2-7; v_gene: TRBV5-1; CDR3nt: TGCGCCAGCAGTTTGACTAGCGGGAGGGCTTACGAGCAGTACTTC; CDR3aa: CASSLTSGRAYEQYF
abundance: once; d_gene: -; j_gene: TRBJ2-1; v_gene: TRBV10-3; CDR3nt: TGTGCCATCAGTTTGGACGGACAAATCTCCTACAATGAGCAGTTCTTC; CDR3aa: CAISLDGQISYNEQFF
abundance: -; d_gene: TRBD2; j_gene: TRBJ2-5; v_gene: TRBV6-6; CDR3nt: TGTGCCAGCAGTTACTCATTAGCGGGACAGACCCAGTACTTC; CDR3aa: CASSYSLAGQTQYF
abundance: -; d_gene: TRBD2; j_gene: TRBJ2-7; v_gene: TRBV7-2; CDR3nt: TGTGCCAGCAGCTTAGTCCTAGCGGGGGGGACCTACGAGCAGTACTTC; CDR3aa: CASSLVLAGGTYEQYF
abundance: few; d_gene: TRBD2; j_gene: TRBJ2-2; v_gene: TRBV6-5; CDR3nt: TGTGCCAGCAGTTACCGCCGGGCTAGCGGGTTAGGGGAGCTGTTTTTT; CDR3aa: CASSYRRASGLGELFF
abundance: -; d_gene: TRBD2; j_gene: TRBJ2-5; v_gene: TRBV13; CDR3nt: TGTGCCAGCAGCTTAGGTAGCGGGAGGGCCTCAGAGACCCAGTACTTC; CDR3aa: CASSLGSGRASETQYF
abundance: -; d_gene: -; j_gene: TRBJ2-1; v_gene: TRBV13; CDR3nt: TGTGCCAGTCGGGTGAGCGGGTACAATGAGCAGTTCTTC; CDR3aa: CASRVSGYNEQFF
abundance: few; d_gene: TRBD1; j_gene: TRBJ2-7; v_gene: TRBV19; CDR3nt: TGTGCCAGTAGTATAGGACAGGGCTCCTACGAGCAGTACTTC; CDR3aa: CASSIGQGSYEQYF
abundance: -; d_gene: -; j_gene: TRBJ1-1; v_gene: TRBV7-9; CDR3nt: TGTGCCAGCAGCAGCGACAGGACCAACACTGAAGCTTTCTTT; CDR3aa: CASSSDRTNTEAFF
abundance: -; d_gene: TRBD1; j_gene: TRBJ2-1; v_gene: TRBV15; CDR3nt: TGTGCCACCAGCAGAGCTTTCCCGGGACAGGGGTACAATGAGCAGTTCTTC; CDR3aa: CATSRAFPGQGYNEQFF
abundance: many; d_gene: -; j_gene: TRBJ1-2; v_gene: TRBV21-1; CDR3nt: TGTGCCAGCAGCAAGTCGAGCGGGCACATCGATAACTATGGCTACACCTTC; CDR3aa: CASSKSSGHIDNYGYTF
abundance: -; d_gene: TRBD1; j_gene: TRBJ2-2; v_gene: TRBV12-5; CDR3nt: TGTGCTAGTGGTTTGGGACAGGGGGACGCCGGGGAGCTGTTTTTT; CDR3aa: CASGLGQGDAGELFF
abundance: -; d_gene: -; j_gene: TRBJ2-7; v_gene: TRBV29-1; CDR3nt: TGCAGCGTTGAAGCCCCGGGGACACGCGAGCAGTACTTC; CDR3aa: CSVEAPGTREQYF
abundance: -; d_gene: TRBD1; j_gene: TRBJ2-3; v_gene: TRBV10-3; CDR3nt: TGTGCCATCACCCCGGGACAGAACACAGATACGCAGTATTTT; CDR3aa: CAITPGQNTDTQYF
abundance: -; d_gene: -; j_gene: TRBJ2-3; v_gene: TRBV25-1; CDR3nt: TGTGCCAGCAGCGGGGTGAGAACAGATACGCAGTATTTT; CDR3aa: CASSGVRTDTQYF
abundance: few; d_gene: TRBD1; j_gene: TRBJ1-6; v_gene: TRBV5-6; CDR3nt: TGTGCCAGCAGCTACCGGACAGGGAGGAGGAATTCACCCCTCCACTTT; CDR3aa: CASSYRTGRRNSPLHF
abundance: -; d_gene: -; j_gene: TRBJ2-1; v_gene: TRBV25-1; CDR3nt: TGTGCCAGCAGTGAAGGGAGGCGCCCTCGAACTCCATACAATGAGCAGTTCTTC; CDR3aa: CASSEGRRPRTPYNEQFF
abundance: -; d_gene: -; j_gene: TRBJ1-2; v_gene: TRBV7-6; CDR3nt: TGTGCCAGCAGCTTAGCCGACACGGAAAACTATGGCTACACCTTC; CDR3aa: CASSLADTENYGYTF